This T cell receptor (beta chain) originates from a study of persistence of HIV-infected CD4 T cells. Trimming took 3 bases from V and 7 from J, leaving 7 bases between them. The CDR3 totals 13 residues. The V gene's germline CDR1 is MNHNS and CDR2 SASEGT. Sequencing used immunoSEQ version 4 in survey mode. Profiled with immunoSEQ multiplex PCR; TCRdb holds only in-frame clones, not every one. The sample yields around 28,000 clones, almost 85% seen once. Lysates of CMV-infected fibroblasts at around 9.1 ug/mL stimulated these cells. CD40L-negative CD69-negative CD45RO-high memory CD4+ T cells were sorted as populations depleted of antigen-responding cells. Remarks on this clone: What it binds is unknown.

This TCR was recovered from an adult man with HIV who was CMV-seropositive. The rearrangement joins TRBV6-1 to TRBJ1-6; D not resolved. Sequencing was performed on CD4+ T cells sorted from PBMCs after 18-hour stimulation, taken from a patient who received antiretroviral therapy. The CDR3: CASSEARNSPLHF. The CDR3 DNA sequence: TGTGCCAGCAGTGAGGCTCGGAATTCACCCCTCCACTTT.